This T cell receptor beta chain comes out of a study of T cell repertoires in cytomegalovirus infection. As concerns this clonotype: Its antigen remains unknown.

Each CDR3 protein gets one entry after TCRdb re-called the reads with MiXCR. Among over 250,000 distinct CDR3 sequences listed, 22% were seen once. Sequenced material: cultured PBMCs, taken from culture after CMV antigen stimulation. The TCR sequence derives from a human donor in good health (CMV status not recorded). Some clones in this sample may be carry-over from other donors' samples.

The CDR3 here is CASSLLVRQFF. For the CDR3, the DNA is TGTGCCAGCAGTTTACTGGTTAGGCAGTTCTTC. The chain joins TRBV12-3 or TRBV12-4 to TRBJ2-1; D ambiguous. Trimming stripped 2 bases from V and 12 bases from J, with 8 bases between. The CDR3 is 11 amino acids.